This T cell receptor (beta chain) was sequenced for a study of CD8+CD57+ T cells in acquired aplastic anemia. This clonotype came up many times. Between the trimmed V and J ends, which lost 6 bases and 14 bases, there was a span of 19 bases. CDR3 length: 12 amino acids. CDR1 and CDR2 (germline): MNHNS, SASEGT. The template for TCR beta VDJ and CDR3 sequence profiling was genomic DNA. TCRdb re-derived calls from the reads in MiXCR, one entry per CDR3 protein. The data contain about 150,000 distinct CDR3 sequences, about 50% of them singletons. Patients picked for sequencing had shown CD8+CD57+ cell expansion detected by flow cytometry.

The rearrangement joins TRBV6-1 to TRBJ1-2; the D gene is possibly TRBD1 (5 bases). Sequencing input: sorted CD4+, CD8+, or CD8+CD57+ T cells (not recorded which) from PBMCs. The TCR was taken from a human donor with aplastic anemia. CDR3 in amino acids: CASSAAGERKTF. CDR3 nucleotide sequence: TGTGCCAGCAGCGCGGCGGGGGAAAGGAAAACCTTC.